The present T cell receptor beta chain was sequenced within a study of blood T cell repertoires in COVID-19. About the study: Sites across the United States, Italy and Spain contributed samples from acute and convalescent COVID-19. T cells, B-cell-depleted T cells, or PBMCs provided the cDNA or gDNA that served as material.

The germline V gene has CDR1 SGDLS and CDR2 YYNGEE. The CDR3 covers 14 residues. V was clipped by 4 bases and J by 4 bases, with 13 bases between them. Original processing notes: Reference gene primer amplification gave estimated nucleated cell counts. Profiling relied on immunoSEQ multiplex PCR, and the TCRdb table lists in-frame clones only, not all of them. From that table come the V and J calls and clone size; the DNA was used to work out D and trimming. The repertoire holds about 210,000 clones, with around four fifths as singletons. The sequenced sample was peripheral blood. The TCR was taken from a woman between 50 and 59 years old with acute or convalescent COVID-19. The chain has TRBV9 and TRBJ2-3; weak D call: TRBD1 (6 bases). The CDR3 sequence: CASSPGTRADTQYF. CDR3 DNA: TGTGCCAGCAGCCCAGGGACACGGGCAGATACGCAGTATTTT.